This paragraph covers one TCR beta chain sequence. Antigen specificity is unknown. The sample originates from a study of cytomegalovirus exposure and HLA in healthy donors. Study-wide points: Prior analysis indicated that the majority of TCR beta V segments exhibited productivity approximately 87% or approximately 30% of the time. When the data were analyzed later, several of the most significant clusters appeared to be linked to common viral pathogens.

It was with 60 Vbeta and 13 Jbeta primers that the PCR ran. Here immunoSEQ multiplex PCR was the method, and the copy in TCRdb shows in-frame clones only, minus some. The table has under 200,000 clones, 60% to 80% seen once. The germline V gene has CDR1 SEHNR and CDR2 FQNEAQ (reference sequence). The CDR3 spans 16 residues. V was clipped by 1 base and J by 4 bases, with 17 bases between them. Sequences were obtained from PBMCs. This sequence originates from a woman between 40 and 50 years old in good health and CMV-seropositive. The chain employs TRBV7-9 and TRBJ2-7, with D possibly being TRBD2 (5 bases). The CDR3 DNA is TGTGCCAGCAGCTTAGTGGCTGGAGGCGAGCCTTACGAGCAGTACTTC. It codes for CASSLVAGGEPYEQYF. The full variable domain, with the rest looked up from reference TRBV7-9 and TRBJ2-7, is DTGVSQNPRHKITKRGQNVTFRCDPISEHNRLYWYRQTLGQGPEFLTYFQNEAQLEKSRLLSDRFSAERPKGSFSTLEIQRTEQGDSAMYLCASSLVAGGEPYEQYFGPGTRLTVT.